The rows below give T cell receptor beta chains drawn from one sample of a study of cytomegalovirus exposure and HLA in healthy donors. This table comes from immunoSEQ multiplex PCR, and its TCRdb copy is limited to in-frame clones, with some not included. This sample has about 90,000 clones, with 74% found just once. Sequencing used PBMCs. Receptors originate from a man younger than 45 in good health and CMV-seropositive. The CDR3 runs from the conserved cysteine through the conserved F or W. A D gene is named only where the DNA matches it firmly. For some rows the clone size is stated as once, few or many, or as a class when expanded; others skip it.

V	J	size	D	CDR3	DNA
TRBV9	TRBJ2-7	.	TRBD1	CASSGTGQGFSEQYF	TGTGCCAGCAGCGGAACGGGACAGGGTTTCTCCGAGCAGTACTTC
TRBV9	TRBJ1-3	.	.	CASSPRDDRLHSGNTIYF	TGTGCCAGCAGCCCGAGAGACGACAGGTTACACTCTGGAAACACCATATATTTT
TRBV14	TRBJ2-1	few	.	CASSQFLRDEQFF	TGTGCCAGCAGCCAATTCCTTCGGGATGAGCAGTTCTTC
TRBV29-1	TRBJ1-4	.	TRBD1	CSVGRDRINEKLFF	TGCAGCGTGGGCCGGGACAGAATTAATGAAAAACTGTTTTTT
TRBV6-5	TRBJ2-7	.	TRBD1	CASSGQRGRSYEQYF	TGTGCCAGCAGTGGCCAGAGGGGGCGCTCCTACGAGCAGTACTTC
TRBV4-1	TRBJ2-7	.	.	CASSQTSDSYYEQYF	TGCGCCAGCAGCCAAACCTCGGACTCCTACTACGAGCAGTACTTC
TRBV10-3	TRBJ1-1	.	TRBD1	CAIKPTDRGNTEAFF	TGTGCCATCAAACCCACTGACAGGGGGAACACTGAAGCTTTCTTT
TRBV6-5	TRBJ2-7	.	TRBD2	CASSYTRTSGGVWYF	TGTGCCAGCAGTTACACTCGGACTAGCGGGGGGGTTTGGTACTTC
TRBV30	TRBJ2-7	.	.	CAWSVRYAGNGYEQYF	TGTGCCTGGAGTGTACGTTACGCAGGGAACGGCTACGAGCAGTACTTC
TRBV28	TRBJ2-5	.	.	CASSSAGHQETQYF	TGTGCCAGCAGTTCGGCGGGGCACCAAGAGACCCAGTACTTC
TRBV27	TRBJ2-4	.	.	CASSFSVEAKNIQYF	TGTGCCAGCAGTTTCTCCGTTGAGGCCAAAAACATTCAGTACTTC
TRBV25-1	TRBJ1-2	few	TRBD1	CASSEYMGQGNYGYTF	TGTGCCAGCAGTGAATATATGGGACAGGGGAACTATGGCTACACCTTC
TRBV5-1	TRBJ2-5	.	TRBD1	CASSLDPGQGAETQYF	TGCGCCAGCAGCCTCGATCCGGGACAGGGGGCCGAGACCCAGTACTTC
TRBV7-3	TRBJ2-7	.	.	CASSLAGENYEQYF	TGTGCCAGCAGCTTAGCAGGGGAGAACTACGAGCAGTACTTC
TRBV30	TRBJ1-4	few	TRBD1	CAWSVQGQQLFF	TGTGCCTGGAGTGTACAGGGGCAGCAACTGTTTTTT
TRBV29-1	TRBJ2-7	.	TRBD2	CSVGLAGTSRYEQYF	TGCAGCGTTGGCCTAGCGGGGACCTCTCGCTACGAGCAGTACTTC
TRBV6-1	TRBJ2-7	.	TRBD1	CASTRDRVAYEQYF	TGTGCCAGCACTCGAGACAGGGTGGCCTACGAGCAGTACTTC
TRBV4-3	TRBJ2-2	.	TRBD2	CASSQVLAEANTGELFF	TGCGCCAGCAGCCAGGTCCTAGCGGAGGCGAACACCGGGGAGCTGTTTTTT
TRBV28	TRBJ1-5	.	.	CASTLWGVNQPQHF	TGTGCCAGCACCCTATGGGGGGTCAATCAGCCCCAGCATTTT
TRBV19	TRBJ1-5	.	.	CASSPGQVSNQPQHF	TGTGCCAGTAGTCCCGGTCAGGTAAGCAATCAGCCCCAGCATTTT
TRBV18	TRBJ1-2	.	TRBD1	CASGGQEFYGYTF	TGTGCCAGCGGGGGACAGGAGTTTTATGGCTACACCTTC
TRBV19	TRBJ1-2	.	.	CASSISIGGYYGYTF	TGTGCCAGTAGTATCTCGATCGGGGGGTACTATGGCTACACCTTC
TRBV5-1	TRBJ2-5	few	.	CASSLTGSETQYF	TGCGCCAGCAGCCTGACAGGATCCGAGACCCAGTACTTC
TRBV28	TRBJ1-5	.	TRBD1	CASSSNRGYSNQPQHF	TGTGCCAGCAGTTCTAACAGGGGTTATAGCAATCAGCCCCAGCATTTT
TRBV5-6	TRBJ1-4	.	.	CASSFPGNEKLFF	TGTGCCAGCAGCTTCCCGGGTAATGAAAAACTGTTTTTT
TRBV10-3	TRBJ1-4	.	.	CAISEGQPNEKLFF	TGTGCCATCAGTGAGGGACAGCCTAATGAAAAACTGTTTTTT
TRBV5-1	TRBJ1-4	.	.	CASSLASGRNEKLFF	TGCGCCAGCAGCTTGGCCTCGGGGAGAAATGAAAAACTGTTTTTT
TRBV6-5	TRBJ1-5	.	.	CASKRAPLPNQPQHF	TGTGCCAGCAAGCGGGCCCCTTTGCCCAATCAGCCCCAGCATTTT
TRBV5-1	TRBJ2-1	.	.	CASGETSYNEQFF	TGCGCCAGCGGAGAGACCTCCTACAATGAGCAGTTCTTC
TRBV18	TRBJ2-7	.	TRBD2	CASSAAGGARYEQYF	TGTGCCAGCTCGGCGGCGGGAGGAGCACGGTACGAGCAGTACTTC
TRBV7-9	TRBJ2-7	once	.	CASSQGSRYEQYF	TGTGCCAGCAGCCAGGGGAGTCGCTACGAGCAGTACTTC
TRBV18	TRBJ1-1	.	TRBD1	CASSPEGAPAMNTEAFF	TGTGCCAGCTCACCGGAGGGGGCCCCAGCCATGAACACTGAAGCTTTCTTT
TRBV20-1	TRBJ1-2	once	.	CSAGASYGYTF	TGCAGTGCTGGGGCTTCCTATGGCTACACCTTC
TRBV25-1	TRBJ2-6	.	.	CASSLQGSGANVLTF	TGTGCCAGCAGTCTTCAGGGCTCTGGGGCCAACGTCCTGACTTTC
TRBV19	TRBJ2-3	.	TRBD2	CASSPPRLAGEGDTQYF	TGTGCCAGTAGTCCACCCCGGCTAGCGGGAGAGGGGGATACGCAGTATTTT
TRBV13	TRBJ2-3	few	.	CASSLLPRGSTDTQYF	TGTGCCAGCAGCTTACTTCCGCGGGGAAGCACAGATACGCAGTATTTT
TRBV29-1	TRBJ2-3	.	.	CSVEDDQGQDTQYF	TGCAGCGTTGAAGATGATCAGGGTCAGGATACGCAGTATTTT
TRBV6-1	TRBJ1-6	.	.	CASSEDSINSPLHF	TGTGCCAGCAGTGAAGACAGTATCAATTCACCCCTCCACTTT
TRBV9	TRBJ2-5	.	TRBD2	CASSGNLAGEEETQYF	TGTGCCAGCAGCGGCAATCTAGCGGGAGAGGAAGAGACCCAGTACTTC
TRBV15	TRBJ1-5	many	.	CATRFPSTGWNNQPQHF	TGTGCCACCAGATTTCCCTCGACGGGTTGGAACAATCAGCCCCAGCATTTT
TRBV7-6	TRBJ2-1	.	.	CASSLRGRAYNEQFF	TGTGCCAGCAGCTTACGTGGGAGAGCTTACAATGAGCAGTTCTTC
TRBV6-6	TRBJ1-1	once	TRBD1	CASSLGQLNTEAFF	TGTGCCAGCAGTTTGGGACAGCTGAACACTGAAGCTTTCTTT
TRBV4-1	TRBJ2-7	few	.	CASSQDPGPYEQYF	TGCGCCAGCAGCCAAGATCCAGGTCCCTACGAGCAGTACTTC
TRBV2	TRBJ1-6	once	.	CAAKSSYNSPLHF	TGTGCCGCCAAGAGCTCCTATAATTCACCCCTCCACTTT
TRBV7-3	TRBJ1-1	.	.	CASSLQAGMNTEAFF	TGTGCCAGCAGCCTTCAGGCCGGCATGAACACTGAAGCTTTCTTT
TRBV28	TRBJ2-7	.	.	CASSPRGRVYEQYF	TGTGCCAGCAGCCCCAGGGGACGGGTCTACGAGCAGTACTTC
TRBV7-9	TRBJ1-4	.	.	CASSYGGATNEKLFF	TGTGCCAGCAGCTATGGGGGGGCGACTAATGAAAAACTGTTTTTT
TRBV19	TRBJ2-5	.	TRBD1	CASTGRDRGSETQYF	TGTGCCAGTACTGGCAGGGACAGGGGTTCAGAGACCCAGTACTTC
TRBV30	TRBJ2-2	few	.	CAWSRLANTGELFF	TGTGCCTGGAGTAGACTAGCGAACACCGGGGAGCTGTTTTTT
TRBV6-6	TRBJ1-1	.	.	CASNSGGHTEAFF	TGTGCCAGCAACAGCGGGGGGCACACTGAAGCTTTCTTT
TRBV6-5	TRBJ2-3	.	TRBD1	CASSYSRDRGGDTQYF	TGTGCCAGCAGTTACTCCCGAGACAGGGGGGGGGATACGCAGTATTTT
TRBV18	TRBJ1-1	.	.	CASSPPLQSGVTEAFF	TGTGCCAGCTCACCACCGCTTCAGTCGGGTGTGACTGAAGCTTTCTTT
TRBV11-3	TRBJ2-1	once	TRBD2	CASSPNLADYNEQFF	TGTGCCAGCAGCCCCAACCTAGCGGACTACAATGAGCAGTTCTTC
TRBV29-1	TRBJ2-1	.	TRBD2	CSVRSGGNNEQFF	TGCAGCGTTCGCAGCGGGGGAAACAATGAGCAGTTCTTC